Following are 20 T cell receptor beta chains from one sample sequenced in a study of CD8+ T cells in alopecia areata. Treatment here: oral pan-JAK inhibitor, 5-10 mg twice daily. Extracted RNA was reverse transcribed into cDNA, the sequencing template. Only in-frame clones appear in the TCRdb table, and some are missing; sequencing was by immunoSEQ multiplex PCR. The sample yields under 350,000 clones, 55% to 70% seen once. The sample here was CD4+ T cells sorted from blood, taken at week 24, from a patient treated with tofacitinib. The source of these receptors is a human donor with alopecia areata.

The table lists this clone with a few counts. CDR3 region: CASSQVSRVTGELFF. The CDR3 DNA reads as TGTGCCAGCAGCCAAGTTAGCAGGGTGACCGGGGAGCTGTTTTTT. The rearrangement joins TRBV14 to TRBJ2-2, with a possible D match to TRBD1 (5 bases). The germline gives CDR1 SGHDN, CDR2 FVKESK. The CDR3 extends over 15 amino acids. V lost 1 base, J lost 5 bases, and 11 bases lay in between.

The V and J genes are TRBV7-6 and TRBJ2-1, with D perhaps matching TRBD1 (5 bases). CDR1 SGHVS and CDR2 FNYEAQ come from the germline V gene. The CDR3 contains 16 residues. Deletions cut 4 bases from V and 6 bases from J, with 19 bases between. In nucleotides, the CDR3 is TGTGCCAGCAGCTCCTACGACAGACCTAGACCCAATGAGCAGTTCTTC. Encoded protein: CASSSYDRPRPNEQFF.

This chain uses TRBV5-1 with TRBJ1-6; perhaps TRBD1 as D (5 bases). The CDR3 is 14 amino acids. V lost 3 bases and J lost 7, with 11 bases in between. Germline V CDR1 and CDR2: SGHRS, YFSETQ. CDR3 residues: CASSSTVPNSPLHF. The CDR3 DNA sequence: TGCGCCAGCAGCTCGACAGTTCCCAATTCACCCCTCCACTTT.

V and J are TRBV7-2 and TRBJ1-5, with D maybe TRBD1 (5 bases). Trimming stripped 5 bases from V and 1 base from J, with 12 bases between. CDR3 length: 15 amino acids. The germline V gene encodes CDR1 SGHTA and CDR2 FQGNSA. The CDR3: CASSRDQRSNQPQHF. As DNA, the CDR3 is TGTGCCAGCAGCCGGGACCAAAGGAGCAATCAGCCCCAGCATTTT.

The chain joins TRBV29-1 to TRBJ2-3; 7 bases match TRBD1. CDR1 SQVTM and CDR2 ANQGSEA come from the germline V gene. The CDR3 is made up of 14 amino acids. After removal of 6 bases from V and 4 bases from J, the junction contained 10 bases not matched to a gene. CDR3 sequence (DNA): TGCAGCGTCAACACCGGGACAGTGGCAGATACGCAGTATTTT. Protein: CSVNTGTVADTQYF.

This clone was found a few times. This chain connects TRBV2 to TRBJ2-1; 11 nucleotides align to TRBD2. V lost 3 bases to trimming and J lost 10 bases; unmatched junction nucleotides: 8. CDR1 and CDR2 from the germline V gene are SNHLY and FYNNEI. This CDR3 has 15 amino acids. The CDR3, as DNA: TGTGCCAGCAGTGAGATAGCGGGGGGGCCTGGCGAGCAGTTCTTC. Amino acid sequence: CASSEIAGGPGEQFF.

This clone was detected a few times. The V and J genes are TRBV2 and TRBJ2-3; D remains unclear. This CDR3 spans 13 amino acids. CDR1 SNHLY and CDR2 FYNNEI come from the germline V gene. V shed 6 bases and J shed 2 bases, with 9 bases lying between them. The CDR3 DNA reads as TGTGCCAGCAGGGTAGAGTTCACAGATACGCAGTATTTT. Its translation: CASRVEFTDTQYF.

In nucleotides, the CDR3 is TGCGCCAGCAGCCGTGGGACAACAAACACCGGGGAGCTGTTTTTT. Its translation: CASSRGTTNTGELFF. V is TRBV4-3 and J is TRBJ2-2; tentative D call: TRBD1 (6 bases). Per germline, CDR1 LGHNA and CDR2 YSLEER. The CDR3 consists of 15 residues. Trimming stripped 4 bases from V and 2 bases from J, with 11 bases between.

V gene TRBV10-3 combines with J gene TRBJ2-7; 8 bases match TRBD1. Germline V gives CDR1 ENHRY, CDR2 SYGVKD. V lost 2 bases, J lost 9 bases, and 15 bases stayed unmatched. This CDR3 contains 16 residues. CDR3 loop: CAISEDRGPAGIGQYF. CDR3 coding DNA: TGTGCCATCAGTGAGGACAGGGGCCCTGCGGGGATTGGGCAGTACTTC.

The genes are TRBV29-1 and TRBJ1-2, with D possibly being TRBD1 (6 bases). V shed 5 bases and J shed 4 bases, with 11 bases lying between them. The CDR3 loop spans 12 amino acids. The V gene's germline CDR1 is SQVTM and CDR2 ANQGSEA. CDR3 in DNA: TGCAGCGTTTCACAGGGCGCCTATGGCTACACCTTC. Protein: CSVSQGAYGYTF.

This clone was recorded a few times. This sequence joins TRBV7-2 and TRBJ2-1, with 11 bases matching TRBD2. The CDR3 contains 15 residues. Germline V gene data show CDR1 as SGHTA and CDR2 as FQGNSA. J was trimmed by 6 bases and V by 4 bases; bases with no gene match: 5. CDR3 sequence (DNA): TGTGCCAGCAGCTACTACCTAGCGGGGGGCAATGAGCAGTTCTTC. It codes for CASSYYLAGGNEQFF.

Notes on this clone: It is likely a read error, because the conserved phenylalanine at the end of the CDR3 is missing. No DNA is shown, since the ends of the CDR3 on it are uncertain; the CDR3 is the one TCRdb lists. The chain links TRBV7-2 to TRBJ1-1; TRBD1 is the table's D call, not checked against the DNA. 11 amino acids form the CDR3, both terminal residues included. Germline values: CDR1 SGHTA, CDR2 FQGNSA. This CDR3 reads CASSLAMQSDI.

This clone showed up just a few times. This sample includes further DNA sequences coding for the same CDR3. The V call is TRBV30, the J call TRBJ1-5; D not certain. This CDR3 has 13 residues. V was pared by 5 bases and J by 3 bases, with 11 bases between. Per the germline V gene, CDR1 is GTSNPN and CDR2 is SVGIG (reference sequence). Written as DNA, the CDR3 is TGTGCCTGGGGCGTTGGGAACAATCAGCCCCAGCATTTT. Its translation is CAWGVGNNQPQHF.

The rearrangement uses TRBV7-9 and TRBJ1-2; 7 bases agree with TRBD1. There are 12 residues in the CDR3. J lost 6 bases, V lost 2 bases, and 0 bases had no gene match. Germline CDR1 reads SEHNR; CDR2 reads FQNEAQ (reference sequence). The CDR3 sequence is CASSLTGDGYTF. CDR3 coding DNA: TGTGCCAGCAGCTTAACAGGGGATGGCTACACCTTC. Together with reference TRBV7-9 and TRBJ1-2, the CDR3 gives the full variable domain: DTGVSQNPRHKITKRGQNVTFRCDPISEHNRLYWYRQTLGQGPEFLTYFQNEAQLEKSRLLSDRFSAERPKGSFSTLEIQRTEQGDSAMYLCASSLTGDGYTFGSGTRLTVV.

The gene calls are TRBV30 and TRBJ2-2, with a possible D match to TRBD1 (6 bases). V was clipped by 0 bases and J by 7 bases, with 18 bases between them. Germline CDR1 and CDR2: GTSNPN and SVGIG (reference sequence). The CDR3 runs to 16 residues. DNA for the CDR3: TGTGCCTGGAGTGTCGGAGCAGGGGCCCGGGGCGGGGAGCTGTTTTTT. This gives the protein CAWSVGAGARGGELFF.

V is TRBV2 and J is TRBJ1-1; a possible D gene is TRBD1 (5 bases). The V end was cut by 6 bases, the J end by 1 base, with 9 bases between. The CDR3 has 13 residues. Germline V lookup: CDR1 SNHLY, CDR2 FYNNEI. The chain's CDR3 is CASRRGGNTEAFF. CDR3 nucleotides: TGTGCCAGCAGGCGGGGGGGGAACACTGAAGCTTTCTTT.

This clone was seen only a few times. The V call is TRBV2, the J call TRBJ1-6; D gene uncertain. The CDR3 length is 15 residues. Trimming shortened V by 3 bases and J by 0 bases, and 6 bases separated the two germline ends. Germline V lookup: CDR1 SNHLY, CDR2 FYNNEI. For the CDR3, the DNA is TGTGCCAGCAGTGAGAGGAGCTCCTATAATTCACCCCTCCACTTT. It codes for CASSERSSYNSPLHF. The full variable domain, with the rest looked up from reference TRBV2 and TRBJ1-6, is EPEVTQTPSHQVTQMGQEVILRCVPISNHLYFYWYRQILGQKVEFLVSFYNNEISEKSEIFDDQFSVERPDGSNFTLKIRSTKLEDSAMYFCASSERSSYNSPLHFGNGTRLTVT.

The chain employs TRBV28 and TRBJ2-5; D is undetermined. Germline V gives CDR1 MDHEN, CDR2 SYDVKM. The CDR3 contains 12 residues. Trimming took 8 bases from V and 7 from J, leaving 14 bases between them. For the CDR3, the DNA is TGTGCCAGCGAGGCCTTCCCGGGGACCCAGTACTTC. This encodes CASEAFPGTQYF.

V and J are TRBV9 and TRBJ1-6; possibly TRBD1 for D (5 bases). V lost 0 bases and J 9 bases, leaving 16 bases between the germline ends. This CDR3 contains 16 residues. Germline V CDR1 and CDR2: SGDLS, YYNGEE. The CDR3 region is CASSVDRSPGSSPLHF. CDR3 in DNA: TGTGCCAGCAGCGTAGATCGGTCCCCAGGGAGTTCACCCCTCCACTTT.

As regards this clone: The junction departs from germline at one end; a sequencing error may be responsible. J is TRBJ1-2 and V is TRBV5-1, with D possibly being TRBD1 (6 bases). Germline lookup yields CDR1 SGHRS and CDR2 YFSETQ. CDR3 length: 13 residues. CDR3 residues: CASSLGDGDKFNF. Written as DNA, the CDR3 is TGCGCCAGCAGCTTGGGGGACGGGGACAAGTTCAACTTC.